This section outlines one T cell receptor (beta chain) sequence together with its context. The source of the sample is a study of blood T cells in healthy people across ages. Next came a second PCR, run for about 7 to 12 cycles, which used a sample-barcoded 5' primer along with a J-beta primer mix. A single record per CDR3 protein comes from TCRdb applying MiXCR to the 5' RACE reads. This sample has fewer than 2,000,000 distinct CDR3 sequences, with roughly a third found just once. Specimen: blood. This TCR was sampled from a woman aged 25 to 39 in good health.

CDR3 loop: CASRRGTYGYTF. DNA of the CDR3: TGTGCCAGCAGGAGGGGCACCTATGGCTACACCTTC. V gene TRBV7-6 combines with J gene TRBJ1-2, with D tentatively TRBD1 (5 bases). The CDR3 totals 12 residues. Deletions cut 6 bases from V and 4 bases from J, with 9 bases between. Germline CDR1 reads SGHVS; CDR2 reads FNYEAQ.